Following are 4 T cell receptor beta chains from one sample sequenced in a study of T cell responses to AZD1222 COVID-19 vaccine. Using immunoSEQ multiplex PCR, the repertoire was profiled, and TCRdb retains in-frame clones only, with some absent. Found here are about 130,000 clones, approximately 90% of them singletons; the top ten hold more than 3.5%. The sample consisted of peripheral blood, taken on day 0 of AZD1222 vaccination. Receptors originate from an adult in good health.

In DNA form, the CDR3 reads TGTGCCAGCCGTGCTAGCGGGAGTAGCTACGAGCAGTACTTC. Translating it yields CASRASGSSYEQYF. This chain links TRBV19 with TRBJ2-7, with 10 positions matching TRBD2. CDR3 length: 14 residues. Trimming removed 9 bases from V and 3 bases from J; junction bases left unmatched: 8. The V gene's germline CDR1 is LNHDA and CDR2 SQIVND (reference sequence).

This clone was recorded only once. The J gene is TRBJ1-2, the V gene TRBV19, with 9 bases aligning to TRBD1. V trimming: 8 bases; J trimming: 1 base; junction bases outside the gene matches: 8. This CDR3 region has 15 residues. Germline V gene sequence: CDR1 LNHDA, CDR2 SQIVND (reference sequence). CDR3 amino acids: CASHLRDRVNYGYTF. CDR3 coding DNA: TGTGCCAGTCACCTCCGGGACAGGGTTAACTATGGCTACACCTTC.

The J gene is TRBJ1-6, the V gene TRBV19, with a weak D call TRBD1 (5 bases). CDR3 size: 16 residues. Germline loops: CDR1 LNHDA, CDR2 SQIVND (reference sequence). V was pared by 3 bases and J by 9 bases, with 18 bases between. In DNA, the CDR3 is TGTGCCAGTAGTATGAAGGGACCCGGGGTCGTTTCACCCCTCCACTTT. It is translated as CASSMKGPGVVSPLHF.

The J gene is TRBJ1-3, the V gene TRBV18; a possible D gene is TRBD1 (5 bases). The germline CDR1 and CDR2 sequences are KGHSH and LQKENI. V dropped 7 bases and J dropped 9 bases, with 25 bases sitting between them. The CDR3 runs 16 residues. The CDR3 loop reads CASFPPEGPVVSTIYF. CDR3 nucleotide sequence: TGTGCCAGCTTCCCCCCGGAGGGACCCGTGGTTAGCACCATATATTTT.